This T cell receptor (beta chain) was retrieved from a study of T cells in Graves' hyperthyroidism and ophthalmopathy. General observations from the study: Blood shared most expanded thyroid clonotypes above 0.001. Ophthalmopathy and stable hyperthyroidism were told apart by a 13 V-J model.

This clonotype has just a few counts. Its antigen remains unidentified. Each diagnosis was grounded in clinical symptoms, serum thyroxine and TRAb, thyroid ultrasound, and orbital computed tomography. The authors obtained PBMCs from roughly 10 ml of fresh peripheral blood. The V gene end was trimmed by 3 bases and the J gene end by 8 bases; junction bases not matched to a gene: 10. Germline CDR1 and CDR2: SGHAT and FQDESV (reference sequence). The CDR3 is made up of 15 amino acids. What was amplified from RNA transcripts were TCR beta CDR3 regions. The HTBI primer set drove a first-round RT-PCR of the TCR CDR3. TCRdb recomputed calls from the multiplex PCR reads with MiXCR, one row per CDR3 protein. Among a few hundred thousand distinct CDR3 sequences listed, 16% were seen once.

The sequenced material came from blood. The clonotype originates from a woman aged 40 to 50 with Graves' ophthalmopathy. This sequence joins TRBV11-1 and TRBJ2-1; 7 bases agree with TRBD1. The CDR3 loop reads CASSFQFTGDDEQFF. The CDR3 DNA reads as TGTGCCAGCAGCTTCCAATTCACAGGGGACGATGAGCAGTTCTTC.